A single sample gave rise to the 6 T cell receptor beta chains below, sequenced in a study of T cell responses to AZD1222 COVID-19 vaccine. Assay used: immunoSEQ multiplex PCR; TCRdb lists only in-frame clones, some missing. The profile shows 130,000 or so clones, roughly 90% of them singletons. The material was peripheral blood, obtained on day 0 of AZD1222 vaccination. These receptor sequences come from an adult in good health.

The rearrangement uses TRBV9 and TRBJ2-7; D is ambiguous. The CDR3 is made up of 14 amino acids. Germline assignment: CDR1 SGDLS and CDR2 YYNGEE. V was trimmed by 5 bases and J by 0 bases, leaving 12 bases between them. CDR3: CASSATQLSYEQYF. The CDR3 nucleotides read TGTGCCAGCAGTGCCACACAACTCTCCTACGAGCAGTACTTC.

The chain carries TRBV6-2 or TRBV6-3 and TRBJ1-1; no firm D call. V was trimmed by 3 bases and J by 1 base, leaving 6 bases between them. This CDR3 has 13 amino acids. Germline CDR1 reads MNHEY; CDR2 reads SVGEGT. The CDR3 sequence: CASSYAGNTEAFF. CDR3 nucleotide sequence: TGTGCCAGCAGTTATGCCGGGAACACTGAAGCTTTCTTT.

J is TRBJ1-4 and V is TRBV6-5; 10 nucleotides agree with TRBD1. Unmatched junction bases numbered 13, after V lost 11 bases and J lost 7 bases. Germline values: CDR1 MNHEY, CDR2 SVGAGI. CDR3 length equals 15 residues. CDR3 sequence (DNA): TGTGCCTGTCGACAGGGGGCGCAGGGTAGTGAAAAACTGTTTTTT. Its protein is CACRQGAQGSEKLFF.

The chain carries TRBV7-2 and TRBJ1-6, with D perhaps matching TRBD1 (5 bases). Germline CDR1 is SGHTA and CDR2 is FQGNSA. Trimming cost V 1 base and J 5 bases, with 12 bases left between them. The CDR3 contains 16 residues. As DNA, the CDR3 is TGTGCCAGCAGCTTAGGGGTAGGGGTTAATAATTCACCCCTCCACTTT. It codes for CASSLGVGVNNSPLHF.

The chain combines TRBV11-1 with TRBJ2-7, with D possibly being TRBD2 (5 bases). The CDR3 has 15 amino acids. Trimming stripped 2 bases from V and 12 bases from J, with 23 bases between. The germline V gene has CDR1 SGHAT and CDR2 FQDESV (reference sequence). The chain's CDR3 is CASSLTLGNLRGRYF. The CDR3, as DNA: TGTGCCAGCAGCTTAACCTTGGGGAATCTACGAGGGCGGTACTTC.

Here the CDR3 reads CASSLDIWGGMDEQFF. The CDR3 nucleotides are TGTGCCAGCAGCTTAGATATCTGGGGGGGGATGGATGAGCAGTTCTTC. This chain uses TRBV11-2 with TRBJ2-1; the match to TRBD2 covers 7 bases. Germline V gives CDR1 SGHAT, CDR2 FQNNGV. Trimming at V came to 0 bases and at J to 8 bases, leaving 10 bases not matched to a gene. This CDR3 comprises 16 residues.